Listed here are 8 T cell receptor beta chains from one sample, sequenced in a study of blood T cell repertoires in COVID-19. The repertoire was sequenced with immunoSEQ multiplex PCR; TCRdb's copy has only in-frame clones and lacks some. The sample holds around 110,000 clones, approximately 90% seen once. Sequences were obtained from peripheral blood. Receptors were obtained from a human donor with active COVID-19. The donor label of this sample is uncertain.

The CDR3: CASSQRSAGGLGETQYF. In DNA form, the CDR3 reads TGCGCCAGCAGCCAACGGTCAGCGGGGGGGCTCGGAGAGACCCAGTACTTC. This chain links TRBV4-1 with TRBJ2-5; 10 positions match TRBD2. The CDR3 has 17 amino acids. Germline lookup yields CDR1 MGHRA and CDR2 YSYEKL. V shed 2 bases and J 4 bases; nucleotides not matched to a gene: 10.

The chain recombines TRBV7-9 with TRBJ1-1; D gene unclear. Germline assignment: CDR1 SEHNR and CDR2 FQNEAQ (reference sequence). The ends were cut back, 1 base at V and 6 bases at J, with 12 bases in the middle. The CDR3 is made up of 14 amino acids. CDR3 loop: CASSLGGGRAEAFF. The CDR3 DNA is TGTGCCAGCAGCTTAGGAGGAGGGCGTGCTGAAGCTTTCTTT.

The chain links TRBV10-3 to TRBJ2-3, with D possibly being TRBD1 (6 bases). Trimming removed 5 bases at V and 5 bases at J, with 20 bases between. The CDR3 spans 16 residues. Germline lookup yields CDR1 ENHRY and CDR2 SYGVKD. The CDR3 spells CAISPKGHQSGDTQYF. CDR3 sequence (DNA): TGTGCCATCAGTCCAAAGGGACACCAAAGTGGAGATACGCAGTATTTT.

The chain joins TRBV5-6 to TRBJ2-2; a possible D gene is TRBD2 (5 bases). The CDR3 sequence is 16 residues long. Trimming stripped 0 bases from V and 2 bases from J, with 11 bases between. The germline CDR1 and CDR2 sequences are SGHDT and YYEEEE. The CDR3 DNA sequence: TGTGCCAGCAGCTTGGCGTCTGGACTTAACACCGGGGAGCTGTTTTTT. Translation gives CASSLASGLNTGELFF.

This clone appeared a single time. The chain has TRBV6-2 or TRBV6-3 and TRBJ2-1; 7 positions match TRBD1. In germline, CDR1 is MNHEY, CDR2 SVGEGT. The CDR3 totals 16 residues. V trimming: 2 bases; J trimming: 2 bases; junction bases outside the gene matches: 6. CDR3 sequence (DNA): TGTGCCAGCAGTTACACCCGACAGGGCACCTACAATGAGCAGTTCTTC. This sequence encodes CASSYTRQGTYNEQFF.

The chain links TRBV25-1 to TRBJ2-2; D gene ambiguous. The CDR3 length is 13 residues. Trimming took off 5 bases at V and 2 bases at J, with 6 bases between the two ends. Per the germline V gene, CDR1 is MGHDK and CDR2 is SYGVNS. The CDR3 bases are TGTGCCAGCAGTAAAACTAACACCGGGGAGCTGTTTTTT. Translating it yields CASSKTNTGELFF.

The V gene is TRBV7-8, the J gene TRBJ2-2; 9 nucleotides agree with TRBD1. After removal of 1 base from V and 5 bases from J, the junction contained 5 bases not matched to a gene. Germline V gene sequence: CDR1 SGHVS, CDR2 FQNEAQ. The CDR3 totals 16 residues. The CDR3 spells CASSLGTGTGTGELFF. CDR3 sequence (DNA): TGTGCCAGCAGCTTAGGGACCGGGACAGGGACCGGGGAGCTGTTTTTT.

V usage is TRBV13 and J usage is TRBJ2-1; 7 bases line up with TRBD2. Looked up from germline, CDR1 is PRHDT and CDR2 is FYEKMQ (reference sequence). This CDR3 contains 15 residues. V shed 4 bases, J shed 5 bases, and the junction held 8 bases outside the gene matches. Written as DNA, the CDR3 is TGTGCCAGCAGCTATCCGGCGGGGGAAAACAATGAGCAGTTCTTC. This sequence encodes CASSYPAGENNEQFF.